The T cell receptor (beta chain) described here comes from a study of T cell responses to AZD1222 COVID-19 vaccine. Repertoires were generated with immunoSEQ multiplex PCR, while TCRdb's copy carries only in-frame clones and drops some. The sample consists of some 110,000 clones, 92% of them appearing once. The CDR3 spans 17 residues. Germline loops: CDR1 LNHDA, CDR2 SQIVND (reference sequence). V lost 1 base, J lost 5 bases, and 18 bases lay in between. The sequence was collected from an adult in good health. The V call is TRBV19, the J call TRBJ2-1, with D possibly being TRBD1 or TRBD2 (5 bases each). Sequences were derived from peripheral blood, sampled on day 0 of AZD1222 vaccination. Written as DNA, the CDR3 is TGTGCCAGTAGTATAGTATTCGGTACGGGACCAAACAATGAGCAGTTCTTC. This translates into CASSIVFGTGPNNEQFF. The full variable domain, completed using reference TRBV19 and TRBJ2-1, is DGGITQSPKYLFRKEGQNVTLSCEQNLNHDAMYWYRQDPGQGLRLIYYSQIVNDFQKGDIAEGYSVSREKKESFPLTVTSAQKNPTAFYLCASSIVFGTGPNNEQFFGPGTRLTVL.